This T cell receptor beta chain appears in the sequencing data of a study of blood T cell repertoires in COVID-19. The data were produced by immunoSEQ multiplex PCR, yet TCRdb's version contains in-frame clones alone and is incomplete. This table holds roughly 100,000 clones, around 85% found once. The CDR3 is 14 residues long. Material: peripheral blood. This TCR was recovered from a man aged 65 to 79 with active or convalescent COVID-19. V usage is TRBV21-1 and J usage is TRBJ2-7; the DNA was not used to check the table's D call, TRBD2. TRBV21-1 is termed a pseudogene. CDR3 loop: CASSLRLSSYEQYF. CDR3 DNA: TGTGCCAGCAGCCTCCGACTGAGCTCCTACGAGCAGTACTTC.